The 29 T cell receptor beta chains below come from one sample, sequenced in a study of cytomegalovirus exposure and HLA in healthy donors. A multiplex PCR was run with 60 Vbeta primers and 13 Jbeta primers. The protocol was immunoSEQ multiplex PCR, while the TCRdb copy is restricted to in-frame clones and leaves out a portion. The repertoire holds about 130,000 clones, with about 70% as singletons. Sequencing was carried out using PBMCs. The receptors were sampled from a woman aged 55-70 years in good health and CMV-seropositive.

The CDR3 protein is CASRPDRLAVNEQFF. The CDR3 region has the DNA TGCGCCAGCAGACCTGACCGCTTAGCGGTCAATGAGCAGTTCTTC. The rearrangement joins TRBV5-1 to TRBJ2-1, with TRBD2 as a possible D gene (6 bases). CDR1 and CDR2 (germline): SGHRS, YFSETQ. The CDR3 is 15 residues long. V was cut by 5 bases and J by 6 bases, with 18 bases left in between. The variable domain in full, completed from reference TRBV5-1 and TRBJ2-1, reads KAGVTQTPRYLIKTRGQQVTLSCSPISGHRSVSWYQQTPGQGLQFLFEYFSETQRNKGNFPGRFSGRQFSNSRSEMNVSTLELGDSALYLCASRPDRLAVNEQFFGPGTRLTVL.

This chain joins TRBV10-1 and TRBJ1-2, with TRBD1 matching 7 bases. Germline CDR1 reads WNHNN; CDR2 reads SYGVQD (reference sequence). This CDR3 has 15 amino acids. J was trimmed by 5 bases and V by 4 bases; bases with no gene match: 10. The CDR3 region is CASSVKNRGEYGYTF. In DNA, the CDR3 is TGCGCCAGCAGTGTGAAGAACAGGGGAGAATATGGCTACACCTTC.

The rearrangement uses TRBV5-5 and TRBJ1-2, with 7 bases fitting TRBD1. The V gene end was trimmed by 1 base and the J gene end by 5 bases; junction bases not matched to a gene: 11. The CDR3 is 16 residues long. Germline V CDR1 and CDR2: SGHKS, YYEKEE (reference sequence). CDR3 in DNA: TGTGCCAGCAGCTTGACAGGGGAAACGGTTTTGTATGGCTACACCTTC. This codes for CASSLTGETVLYGYTF.

The rearrangement links TRBV30 to TRBJ1-1; TRBD1 might be the D (5 bases). V was clipped by 0 bases and J by 5 bases, with 16 bases between them. Germline CDR1 reads GTSNPN; CDR2 reads SVGIG (reference sequence). This CDR3 comprises 15 residues. CDR3 coding DNA: TGTGCCTGGAGTGTATTAGGGCGGGGCGATACTGAAGCTTTCTTT. Its protein is CAWSVLGRGDTEAFF.

This chain uses TRBV5-1 with TRBJ2-2, with D perhaps matching TRBD1 (6 bases). Between the trimmed V and J ends, which lost 10 bases and 0 bases, there was a span of 13 bases. CDR1 and CDR2 from the germline V gene are SGHRS and YFSETQ. This CDR3 is 14 amino acids long. The CDR3 sequence is CAGRTETNTGELFF. CDR3 sequence (DNA): TGCGCCGGCCGGACAGAGACGAACACCGGGGAGCTGTTTTTT.

This chain links TRBV7-2 with TRBJ2-3; D remains unclear. The germline gives CDR1 SGHTA, CDR2 FQGNSA. CDR3 length: 14 amino acids. Trimming removed 5 bases at V and 6 bases at J, with 15 bases between. DNA of the CDR3: TGTGCCAGCAGCCCCTCAATGGTGCGGGATACGCAGTATTTT. It is translated as CASSPSMVRDTQYF.

The chain joins TRBV6-5 to TRBJ2-2; 7 nucleotides align to TRBD1. This CDR3 is 14 amino acids long. Germline V gives CDR1 MNHEY, CDR2 SVGAGI. V dropped 8 bases and J dropped 4; count of bases not matched to a gene: 7. The CDR3 bases are TGTGCCAGCGGCCTACAGGGGAGCACCGGGGAGCTGTTTTTT. Protein sequence: CASGLQGSTGELFF.

This clone was picked up one time. The V and J genes are TRBV19 and TRBJ1-5; weak D call: TRBD1 (6 bases). The CDR3 is 15 residues long. The germline V gene encodes CDR1 LNHDA and CDR2 SQIVND (reference sequence). V lost 3 bases and J lost 2, with 11 bases in between. Here the CDR3 DNA reads TGTGCCAGTAGTATGGTGACAGGTCGCAATCAGCCCCAGCATTTT. This gives the protein CASSMVTGRNQPQHF.

This clone was counted a few times. The chain employs TRBV6-4 and TRBJ2-2; possible D gene TRBD2, 6 bases. The CDR3 sequence is 13 residues long. Between the trimmed V and J ends, which lost 4 bases and 3 bases, there was a span of 6 bases. The germline CDR1 and CDR2 sequences are MRHNA and SNTAGT. CDR3 in amino acids: CASSAGDTGELFF. Written as DNA, the CDR3 is TGTGCCAGCAGTGCGGGGGACACCGGGGAGCTGTTTTTT.

This chain connects TRBV6-5 to TRBJ2-3; 10 bases match TRBD2. This CDR3 has 16 residues. Germline V gene data show CDR1 as MNHEY and CDR2 as SVGAGI. V lost 0 bases and J lost 6; bases outside the gene matches: 6. The CDR3 DNA is TGTGCCAGCAGTTACTCGAGCGGGGGGGCCGGGGATACGCAGTATTTT. Protein: CASSYSSGGAGDTQYF.

The J gene is TRBJ2-5, the V gene TRBV7-9; D unclear. The J call may be incorrect, as the DNA end agrees better with TRBJ2-7. Germline V gene data show CDR1 as SEHNR and CDR2 as FQNEAQ (reference sequence). The CDR3 loop spans 12 amino acids. For the CDR3, the DNA is TGTGCCAGCAGCCATCTCGGTACCGAGCAGTACTTC. Protein product: CASSHLGTEQYF.

The rearrangement uses TRBV30 and TRBJ1-2, with D uncertain. Trimming took 4 bases from V and 3 from J, leaving 21 bases between them. CDR3 length: 16 amino acids. Germline V gene sequence: CDR1 GTSNPN, CDR2 SVGIG (reference sequence). CDR3 protein: CAWTRKRIWTDYGYTF. In nucleotides, the CDR3 is TGTGCCTGGACCAGAAAGAGAATATGGACTGACTATGGCTACACCTTC.

The chain links TRBV7-9 to TRBJ2-5; 9 positions agree with TRBD2. Germline loops: CDR1 SEHNR, CDR2 FQNEAQ (reference sequence). CDR3 size: 18 residues. J lost 2 bases, V lost 5 bases, and 15 bases had no gene match. In nucleotides, the CDR3 is TGTGCCAGCAGCCAGAGACTCAGCGGGAGGCTTAGTCAAGAGACCCAGTACTTC. As protein: CASSQRLSGRLSQETQYF.

The CDR3 loop reads CASSPSSGGSDEQFF. The CDR3 bases are TGTGCCAGCAGCCCATCTAGCGGGGGAAGTGATGAGCAGTTCTTC. The rearrangement joins TRBV4-2 to TRBJ2-1; 10 nucleotides match TRBD2. V shed 4 bases, J shed 8 bases, and the junction held 8 bases outside the gene matches. In germline, CDR1 is LGHNA, CDR2 YNFKEQ. This CDR3 has 15 residues.

CDR3 DNA: TGTGCCAGCAGCTTGGCTAGGGGTAGGAGAGTTTACAATGAGCAGTTCTTC. This codes for CASSLARGRRVYNEQFF. The V gene is TRBV5-8, the J gene TRBJ2-1; D possibly corresponds to TRBD1 (5 bases). V was clipped by 0 bases and J by 4 bases, with 17 bases between them. The CDR3 extends over 17 amino acids. CDR1 SGHTS and CDR2 YDEGEE come from the germline V gene. Looking up the rest from reference TRBV5-8 and TRBJ2-1 gives the full variable domain: EAGVTQSPTHLIKTRGQQATLRCSPISGHTSVYWYQQALGLGLQFLLWYDEGEERNRGNFPPRFSGRQFPNYSSELNVNALELEDSALYLCASSLARGRRVYNEQFFGPGTRLTVL.

V usage is TRBV19 and J usage is TRBJ1-3, with D tentatively TRBD1 (6 bases). Trimming removed 6 bases from V and 0 bases from J, with 12 bases in between. In germline, CDR1 is LNHDA, CDR2 SQIVND (reference sequence). There are 15 residues in the CDR3. CDR3 sequence reads: CASRRQADSGNTIYF. The DNA for the CDR3 is TGTGCCAGTAGGAGACAGGCTGACTCTGGAAACACCATATATTTT.

V and J are TRBV1 and TRBJ2-1; no DNA check was done on the table's D call, TRBD2. TRBV1 is annotated as a pseudogene. This CDR3 has 16 residues. CDR3 sequence (DNA): TGCACCAGCAGCCGACGACTAGCGGGGGGGCCTTATGAGCAGTTCTTC. This codes for CTSSRRLAGGPYEQFF.

The rearrangement joins TRBV6-6 to TRBJ2-1; the D gene is possibly TRBD2 (5 bases). V was clipped by 8 bases and J by 5 bases, with 16 bases between them. Per the germline V gene, CDR1 is MNHNY and CDR2 is SVGAGI (reference sequence). This CDR3 region has 14 residues. CDR3: CASVLAPVNNEQFF. DNA of the CDR3: TGTGCCAGCGTTCTAGCACCGGTGAACAATGAGCAGTTCTTC.

The CDR3 bases are TGTGCCAGCAGCCCATTCGGGAGACAGGGTGCGGGAAACACCATATATTTT. Translating gives CASSPFGRQGAGNTIYF. The chain uses TRBV7-9 and TRBJ1-3; 7 bases map to TRBD1. The length of the CDR3 is 17 residues. The trim removed 5 bases at V and 4 bases at J, leaving 14 bases unmatched. Germline CDR1 and CDR2: SEHNR and FQNEAQ (reference sequence).

The chain uses TRBV19 and TRBJ2-2; 10 bases agree with TRBD1. The CDR3 consists of 20 residues. From germline, CDR1 is LNHDA and CDR2 SQIVND (reference sequence). J gave up 1 base and V 3 bases, and 14 bases lay outside the gene matches. For the CDR3, the DNA is TGTGCCAGTAGTATCGATCCGTCGGGACAGGGGAAGCTGAACACCGGGGAGCTGTTTTTT. Translation: CASSIDPSGQGKLNTGELFF.

The V gene is TRBV7-9, the J gene TRBJ2-3; 16 bases map to TRBD2. The V gene's germline CDR1 is SEHNR and CDR2 FQNEAQ (reference sequence). The trim removed 5 bases at V and 1 base at J, leaving 6 bases unmatched. The CDR3 runs to 18 residues. In DNA form, the CDR3 reads TGTGCCAGCAGCACCCTTGGGACTAGCGGGGGGGGCACAGATACGCAGTATTTT. Its translation is CASSTLGTSGGGTDTQYF.

This chain links TRBV28 with TRBJ1-3; D perhaps matches TRBD1 (5 bases). This CDR3 comprises 16 residues. The germline V gene encodes CDR1 MDHEN and CDR2 SYDVKM. V was shortened by 6 bases and J by 4 bases, with 19 bases between the two germline ends. CDR3 in DNA: TGTGCCAGCAGCGCGGCGCCGGCCAGGGAAGGAAACACCATATATTTT. It yields the protein CASSAAPAREGNTIYF.

The rearrangement joins TRBV5-1 to TRBJ1-4; 7 bases align to TRBD1. The CDR3 length is 16 residues. Trimming at V came to 0 bases and at J to 4 bases, leaving 6 bases not matched to a gene. CDR1 and CDR2 (germline): SGHRS, YFSETQ. CDR3 sequence (DNA): TGCGCCAGCAGCTTGGGCTACGGGACAGATAATGAAAAACTGTTTTTT. It translates to CASSLGYGTDNEKLFF.

A single count supports this clone. This chain links TRBV5-8 with TRBJ2-7; tentatively, D is TRBD2 (5 bases). The CDR3 spans 14 residues. Between the trimmed V and J ends, which lost 5 bases and 5 bases, there was a span of 17 bases. CDR1 is SGHTS, CDR2 YDEGEE, per germline. In DNA form, the CDR3 reads TGTGCCAGCAGACCACCGGGGTTTTCTGACGAGCAGTACTTC. Protein product: CASRPPGFSDEQYF. The full variable domain, its missing parts supplied by reference TRBV5-8 and TRBJ2-7, is EAGVTQSPTHLIKTRGQQATLRCSPISGHTSVYWYQQALGLGLQFLLWYDEGEERNRGNFPPRFSGRQFPNYSSELNVNALELEDSALYLCASRPPGFSDEQYFGPGTRLTVT.

The rearrangement uses TRBV4-3 and TRBJ2-1; 10 bases align to TRBD2. Germline trimming cut 3 bases from V and 2 bases from J; bases unmatched to any gene: 7. The V gene's germline CDR1 is LGHNA and CDR2 YSLEER. The CDR3 extends over 17 amino acids. This CDR3 reads CASSHNGLADTYNEQFF. The CDR3 DNA reads as TGCGCCAGCAGCCATAATGGACTAGCGGACACCTACAATGAGCAGTTCTTC.

The rearrangement links TRBV2 to TRBJ2-1; 10 bases align to TRBD1. Germline-derived CDR1 and CDR2 are SNHLY and FYNNEI. J gave up 7 bases and V 2 bases, and 5 bases lay outside the gene matches. CDR3 length: 15 amino acids. In DNA, the CDR3 is TGTGCCAGCAGTGAACCGGGACAGGGGAGGAATGAGCAGTTCTTC. This codes for CASSEPGQGRNEQFF.

The V gene is TRBV27, the J gene TRBJ1-2; D might be TRBD1 (6 bases). This CDR3 spans 15 amino acids. CDR1 and CDR2 from the germline V gene are MNHEY and SMNVEV (reference sequence). V shed 2 bases and J shed 1 base, with 11 bases lying between them. The CDR3 DNA sequence: TGTGCCAGCAGTTTAAAAGGGGGGGTTAACTATGGCTACACCTTC. Amino acids: CASSLKGGVNYGYTF.

DNA for the CDR3: TGTGCCAGCAGCTTAGCAAGGGACAGGATGACTCGGGGTGAGCAGTTCTTC. Encoded protein: CASSLARDRMTRGEQFF. This chain uses TRBV7-6 with TRBJ2-1; TRBD1 agrees at 8 bases. Germline CDR1 reads SGHVS; CDR2 reads FNYEAQ. The CDR3 sequence is 17 residues long. V dropped 0 bases and J dropped 9; count of bases not matched to a gene: 13.

The chain combines TRBV7-3 with TRBJ2-5; D is perhaps TRBD2 (6 bases). V was cut by 6 bases and J by 3 bases, with 11 bases left in between. In germline, CDR1 is SGHTA, CDR2 FQGTGA. The CDR3 extends over 13 amino acids. This CDR3 is CASSRGLEETQYF. CDR3 DNA: TGTGCCAGCAGTAGGGGACTGGAAGAGACCCAGTACTTC.